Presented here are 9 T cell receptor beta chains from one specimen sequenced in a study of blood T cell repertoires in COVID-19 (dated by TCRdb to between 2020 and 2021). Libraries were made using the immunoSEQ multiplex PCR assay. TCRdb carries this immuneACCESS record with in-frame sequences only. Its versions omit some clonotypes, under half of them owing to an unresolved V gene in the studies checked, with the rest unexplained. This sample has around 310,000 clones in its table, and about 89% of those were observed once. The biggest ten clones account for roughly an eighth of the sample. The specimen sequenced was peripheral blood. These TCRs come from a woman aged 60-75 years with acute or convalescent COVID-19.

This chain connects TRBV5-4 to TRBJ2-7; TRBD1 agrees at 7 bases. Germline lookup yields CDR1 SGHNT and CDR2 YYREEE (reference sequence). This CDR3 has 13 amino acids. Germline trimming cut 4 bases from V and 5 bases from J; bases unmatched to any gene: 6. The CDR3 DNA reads TGTGCCAGCAGCCCTGACAGGGTGCACGAGCAGTACTTC. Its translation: CASSPDRVHEQYF.

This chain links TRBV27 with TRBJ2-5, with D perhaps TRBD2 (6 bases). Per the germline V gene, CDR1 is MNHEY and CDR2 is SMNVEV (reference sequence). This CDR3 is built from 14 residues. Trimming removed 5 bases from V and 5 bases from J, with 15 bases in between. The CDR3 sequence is CASSPGGFHETQYF. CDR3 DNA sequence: TGTGCCAGCAGTCCCGGGGGTTTCCACGAGACCCAGTACTTC.

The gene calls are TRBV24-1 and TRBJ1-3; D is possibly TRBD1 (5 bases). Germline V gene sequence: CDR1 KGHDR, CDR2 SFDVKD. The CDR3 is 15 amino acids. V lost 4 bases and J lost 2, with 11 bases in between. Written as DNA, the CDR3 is TGTGCCACCAGTGAGGCGGGGGGTCCTGGAAACACCATATATTTT. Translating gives CATSEAGGPGNTIYF.

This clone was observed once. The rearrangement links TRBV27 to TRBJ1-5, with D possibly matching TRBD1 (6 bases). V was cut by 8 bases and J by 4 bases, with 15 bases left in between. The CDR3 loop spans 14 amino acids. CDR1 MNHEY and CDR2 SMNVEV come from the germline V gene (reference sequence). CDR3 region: CASRRGGGNQPQHF. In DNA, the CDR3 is TGTGCCAGCCGAAGGGGAGGGGGAAATCAGCCCCAGCATTTT.

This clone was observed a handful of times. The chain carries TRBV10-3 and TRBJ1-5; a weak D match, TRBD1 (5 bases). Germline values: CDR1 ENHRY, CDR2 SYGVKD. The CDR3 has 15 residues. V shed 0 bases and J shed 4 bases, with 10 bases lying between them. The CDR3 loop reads CAISESSGDNQPQHF. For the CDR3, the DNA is TGTGCCATCAGTGAGTCGTCGGGGGATAATCAGCCCCAGCATTTT.

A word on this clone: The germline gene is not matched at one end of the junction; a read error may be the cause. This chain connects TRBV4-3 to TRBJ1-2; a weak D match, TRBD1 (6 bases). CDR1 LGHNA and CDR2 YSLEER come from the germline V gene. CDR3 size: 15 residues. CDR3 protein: CASSQVAGADNGYTF. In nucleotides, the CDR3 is TGCGCCAGCAGCCAAGTCGCAGGGGCGGATAATGGTTACACCTTC.

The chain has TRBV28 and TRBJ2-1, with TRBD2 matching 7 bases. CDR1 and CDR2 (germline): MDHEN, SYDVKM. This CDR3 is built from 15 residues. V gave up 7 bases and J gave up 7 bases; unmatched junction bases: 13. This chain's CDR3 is CASTGGDLGGNEQFF. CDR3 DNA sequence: TGTGCCAGCACCGGCGGGGATTTGGGAGGGAATGAGCAGTTCTTC.

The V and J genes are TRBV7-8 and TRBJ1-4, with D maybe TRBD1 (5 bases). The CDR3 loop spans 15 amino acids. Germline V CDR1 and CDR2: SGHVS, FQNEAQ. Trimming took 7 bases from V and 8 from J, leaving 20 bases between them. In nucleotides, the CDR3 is TGTGCCAGCACTGCGTGGGGCGGACGAGGCGAAAAACTGTTTTTT. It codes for CASTAWGGRGEKLFF. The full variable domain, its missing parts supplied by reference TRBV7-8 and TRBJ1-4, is GAGVSQSPRYKVAKRGQDVALRCDPISGHVSLFWYQQALGQGPEFLTYFQNEAQLDKSGLPSDRFFAERPEGSVSTLKIQRTQQEDSAVYLCASTAWGGRGEKLFFGSGTQLSVL.

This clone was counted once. The CDR3 spells CATSSRTGVGYGYTF. CDR3 nucleotide sequence: TGTGCCACCAGTTCCCGGACAGGGGTAGGCTATGGCTACACCTTC. The V call is TRBV24-1, the J call TRBJ1-2, with TRBD1 identical over 9 bases. V lost 6 bases and J lost 4; bases outside the gene matches: 8. Germline V lookup: CDR1 KGHDR, CDR2 SFDVKD. The CDR3 runs 15 residues.